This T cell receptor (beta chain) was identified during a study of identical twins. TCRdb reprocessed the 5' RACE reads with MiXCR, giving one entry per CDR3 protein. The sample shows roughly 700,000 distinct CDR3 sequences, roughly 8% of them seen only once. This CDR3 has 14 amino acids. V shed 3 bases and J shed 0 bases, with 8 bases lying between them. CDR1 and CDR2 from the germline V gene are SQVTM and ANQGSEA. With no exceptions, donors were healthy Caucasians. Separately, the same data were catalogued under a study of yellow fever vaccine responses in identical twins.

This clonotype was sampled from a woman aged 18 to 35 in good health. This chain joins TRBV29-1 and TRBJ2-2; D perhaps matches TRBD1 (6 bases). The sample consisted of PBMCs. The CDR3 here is CSVDQGTNTGELFF. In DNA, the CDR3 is TGCAGCGTTGATCAGGGGACGAACACCGGGGAGCTGTTTTTT.